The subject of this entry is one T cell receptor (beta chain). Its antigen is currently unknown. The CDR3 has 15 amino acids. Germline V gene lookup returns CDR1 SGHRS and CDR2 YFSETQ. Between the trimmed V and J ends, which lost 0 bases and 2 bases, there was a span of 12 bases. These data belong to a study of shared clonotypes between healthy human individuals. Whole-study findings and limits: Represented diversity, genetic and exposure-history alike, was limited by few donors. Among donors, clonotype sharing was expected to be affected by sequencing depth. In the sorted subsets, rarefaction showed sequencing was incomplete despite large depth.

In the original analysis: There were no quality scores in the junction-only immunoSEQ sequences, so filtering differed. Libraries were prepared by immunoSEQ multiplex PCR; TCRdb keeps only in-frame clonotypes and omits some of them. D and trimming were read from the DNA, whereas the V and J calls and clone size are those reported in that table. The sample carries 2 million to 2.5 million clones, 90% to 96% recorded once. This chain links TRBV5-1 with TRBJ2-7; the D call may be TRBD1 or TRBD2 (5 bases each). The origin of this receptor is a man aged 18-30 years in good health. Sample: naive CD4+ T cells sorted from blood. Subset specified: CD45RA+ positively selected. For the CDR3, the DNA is TGCGCCAGCAGCTTGGGCTGGGACCGTACCTACGAGCAGTACTTC. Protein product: CASSLGWDRTYEQYF. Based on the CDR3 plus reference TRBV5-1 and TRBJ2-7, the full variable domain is KAGVTQTPRYLIKTRGQQVTLSCSPISGHRSVSWYQQTPGQGLQFLFEYFSETQRNKGNFPGRFSGRQFSNSRSEMNVSTLELGDSALYLCASSLGWDRTYEQYFGPGTRLTVT.